Below, 5 T cell receptor beta chains from the same sample are listed, as sequenced in a study of beta chain features in type 1 diabetes. The entirety of the isolated RNA underwent reverse transcription, so expressed TCRB transcripts were sequenced. The assay was immunoSEQ multiplex PCR, and TCRdb's table has in-frame clones only and misses some. This sample yields hundreds of thousands of clones, of which approximately 28% are seen a single time; more than 0.055% belongs to the top ten. The specimen was naive CD4+ T cells from blood. These receptors all stem from a man aged 18-30 years in good health.

This clone was seen a few times. V gene TRBV15 combines with J gene TRBJ2-1; D is possibly TRBD1 or TRBD2 (7 bases each). V lost 0 bases and J 0 bases, leaving 15 bases between the germline ends. The V gene's germline CDR1 is LNHNV and CDR2 YYDKDF (reference sequence). This CDR3 is built from 18 residues. This chain's CDR3 is CATSRDPQGGSSYNEQFF. The DNA of the CDR3 is TGTGCCACCAGCAGAGATCCCCAGGGGGGGAGCTCCTACAATGAGCAGTTCTTC.

This clone appeared once. The sample has other DNA sequences that encode this CDR3 too. The rearrangement links TRBV7-9 to TRBJ2-1, with D hard to call. CDR1 is SEHNR, CDR2 FQNEAQ, per germline (reference sequence). This CDR3 region has 11 residues. V lost 0 bases, J lost 10 bases, and 4 bases lay in between. The DNA for the CDR3 is TGTGCCAGCAGCTTAGCGCGGGAGCAGTTCTTC. Translation: CASSLAREQFF. The full variable domain, with the rest looked up from reference TRBV7-9 and TRBJ2-1, is DTGVSQNPRHKITKRGQNVTFRCDPISEHNRLYWYRQTLGQGPEFLTYFQNEAQLEKSRLLSDRFSAERPKGSFSTLEIQRTEQGDSAMYLCASSLAREQFFGPGTRLTVL.

The chain recombines TRBV9 with TRBJ1-4; D not resolved. CDR3 size: 18 residues. The germline gives CDR1 SGDLS, CDR2 YYNGEE. V shed 3 bases and J shed 3 bases, with 21 bases lying between them. The CDR3 DNA reads TGTGCCAGCAGCGCCCCTGACCGGGTTGAGATATCTAATGAAAAACTGTTTTTT. This gives the protein CASSAPDRVEISNEKLFF.

V is TRBV7-2 and J is TRBJ2-7, with 10 bases fitting TRBD2. Germline-derived CDR1 and CDR2 are SGHTA and FQGNSA. The J segment lost 0 bases and the V segment lost 0 bases, leaving 5 bases of the junction unmatched. The CDR3 totals 17 residues. CDR3 sequence reads: CASSLAQGLANSYEQYF. DNA for the CDR3: TGTGCCAGCAGCTTAGCTCAGGGACTAGCGAACTCCTACGAGCAGTACTTC.

The rearrangement joins TRBV19 to TRBJ2-1; D unclear. This CDR3 has 16 amino acids. Deletions cut 5 bases from V and 2 bases from J, with 16 bases between. Per germline, CDR1 LNHDA and CDR2 SQIVND (reference sequence). The CDR3 loop is CASSSPGEHTYNEQFF. The CDR3, as DNA: TGTGCCAGTAGTTCCCCGGGTGAGCATACCTACAATGAGCAGTTCTTC.